The subject of this entry is one T cell receptor beta chain. Its antigen remains unidentified. The source of the sample is a study of cytomegalovirus exposure and HLA in healthy donors. Whole-study findings and limits: Accurate predictions that matched the HLA-A and HLA-B alleles of most subjects were reportedly made from TCR beta sequences. Most TCR beta V segments were productive about 90% or about 30% of the time in an earlier analysis. Most CMV-associated TCR beta chains were later found to appear HLA-restricted.

The PCR ran on 60 Vbeta and 13 Jbeta primers. Data came from immunoSEQ multiplex PCR; TCRdb stores just in-frame clones and leaves some out. The table has over 100,000 clones, 75% to 80% seen once. CDR1 LNHDA and CDR2 SQIVND come from the germline V gene (reference sequence). The V end lost 4 bases, the J end lost 2 bases, and 11 bases lay between the germline ends. The length of the CDR3 is 14 residues. The clonotype was recovered from a male donor in good health and CMV-seropositive. The genes are TRBV19 and TRBJ2-5; maybe TRBD1 (5 bases). The sample consisted of PBMCs. The CDR3 bases are TGTGCCAGTAGTAGGCAGGGATCGCAAGAGACCCAGTACTTC. This gives the protein CASSRQGSQETQYF.